The text below deals with one T cell receptor (beta chain). This clone showed up just a few times. The antigen this receptor binds is unknown. One base away there is no much larger clone; base qualities are not given. The method was the immunoSEQ multiplex PCR assay. The multiplex PCR relied on a mix of 60 forward primers for TCR Vbeta segments and 13 reverse primers for TCR Jbeta segments. The CDR3 region of rearranged TCR beta genes was amplified from genomic DNA by a multiplex PCR assay. Amplified TCR beta libraries were sequenced as 87-base-pair reads on the Illumina HiSeq System. Concerning the study's data processing: A later analysis tallied 70 million to 100 million unique TCR beta chains across the 660 or so repertoires, and 10 million to 11 million of those chains were shared by two or more donors. Raw reads were error-corrected and collapsed into unique sequences by a nearest-neighbor algorithm in which closely related sequences were merged to remove PCR and sequencing errors. Alignment of CDR3 sequences to IMGT reference sequences was used to assign V, D and J gene segments. Each retained sequence needed at least a six-nucleotide match to both a V gene segment and a J gene segment. Rearrangements were classified as productive when the CDR3 lacked stop codons and remained in frame with V and J, and all other rearrangements were classified as non-productive. Following IMGT convention, CDR3 was defined as the stretch from the second conserved V-encoded cysteine to the conserved J-encoded phenylalanine. In an earlier analysis of more than 550 of the donors, sequences lacking an unambiguous match to a single V gene segment were excluded. An earlier analysis of fewer than 650 of the donors classified V segments as functional when productive rearrangements were above 56.7% and as segregating when the standard deviation between donors was above 5%. To diagnose cytomegalovirus status from the catalog of TCR beta chain sequences, a statistical classification framework was built. A later analysis assigned V and J genes by comparing TCR nucleotide sequences with IMGT/GENE-DB human TR gene sequences. The TCRdist pipeline was used in a later analysis to assign CDR3 sequences and most-parsimonious VDJ recombination scenarios. In a later analysis, each TCR beta chain was defined by its CDR3 amino acid sequence together with its V-gene family, and reads lacking a unique V-gene family were excluded. In a later analysis, approximately 640 highly shared, low-generation-probability nucleotide sequences were removed to address suspected cross-contamination and a sequencing artifact. In a later analysis, a clonal expansion index for each public chain was calculated from normalized within-repertoire ranks of inferred template counts. In a later analysis, generation probabilities were computed with a VDJ recombination model fitted to out-of-frame rearrangements, and the resulting probabilities were checked against IGoR. A later analysis scored TCR-TCR, TCR-HLA and TCR-CMV co-occurrence with hypergeometric tests, applying a repertoire-size bias correction to TCR pairs. A later analysis estimated false discovery rates by permuting HLA or CMV assignments 20 times. In a later analysis, co-occurring TCRs were grouped using DBSCAN, and TCRdist sequence similarity was added for clustering within HLA-allele-positive subsets. Co-occurrence clustering excluded repertoires with fewer than 30,000 or more than 120,000 public chains, plus five with anomalous nucleotide sharing. The table was pulled from immuneACCESS by TCRdb, which kept in-frame rearrangements only. Such tables lose some clones; where checked, under half of the loss comes from unresolved V genes, and the rest has no known cause. The D gene and trimming were derived from the DNA, and the V and J assignments and clone size from that table. This sample comprises over 150,000 clones, 68% of them detected only once. Roughly 1.5% of the sample comes from the top ten.

CDR1 and CDR2 are drawn from the germline V gene: SGHRS, YFSETQ. Trimming removed 4 bases from V and 0 bases from J, leaving 11 bases between the germline ends. Including cysteine and phenylalanine, the CDR3 has 15 amino acids. Only the CDR3 portion is preserved as DNA: 45 bases, with reading frame beginning at the first base. This specimen belongs to a study of cytomegalovirus exposure and HLA in healthy donors (dated by TCRdb to 2016 to 2017). For the study in its entirety: In an earlier analysis of under 750 of the donors, 250 to 350 Gb of sequence data and 90 million to 120 million unique TCR beta sequences from approximately 180 million T cells were reported. An early release covering roughly 600 HLA-typed donors comprised about 300 gigabases of sequencing data and about 90 million unique TCR sequences. Among the roughly 430 genotyped donors, around 81% belonged to the genetic ancestry cluster associated with self-reported Caucasian donors. The study was designed to test whether signatures of past pathogen exposure could be identified by cataloging public T cell receptors. The study profiled the T cell repertoires of some 610 subjects by immunosequencing and related them to cytomegalovirus serostatus. Along with the roughly 700-subject first cohort, a separate validation cohort of over 90 different subjects was used. The study combined high-throughput TCR immunosequencing, statistical association of individual TCRs with disease status, and machine learning to predict cytomegalovirus infection status. In a later analysis, previously published TCR beta repertoires from about 640 donors were re-analyzed and high-resolution HLA genotyping was added so that TCR occurrence patterns could be studied. Rather than drawing on any new phenotypic data, the later analysis identified candidate immune exposures from TCR beta sequences and the way those sequences occurred across donors. To decide whether each TCR beta V gene segment behaved as functional or pseudogenic, an earlier analysis of some 600 of the donors relied on high-throughput TCR beta sequencing. Donor age, sex, ethnicity and CMV serostatus were compiled alongside the repertoire data. Genome-wide SNP genotypes for about 55% of the 666 donors were used in a later genetic analysis, which treated that subset as a discovery cohort. All discovery cohort repertoires had been generated on a single sequencing platform. Class I and class II HLA loci were covered by the typing at four-digit resolution. The number of donors typed differed by locus, with about 629-630 for A, B, C, DRB1 and DQB1, roughly 550 for DQA1, 600 to 610 for DPA1, and some 470 for DPB1. About 5 DR-DQ haplotypes were handled as single units for association and clustering, since linkage in the cohort was strong. Across some 400 genotyped donors of the cohort, an average of about 240,000 unique TCR beta nucleotide sequences per donor were sequenced, and 15% to 20% of those sequences were non-productive. Here is what the overall study found, with its caveats: The only immune exposure information available for the cohort was CMV serostatus. The classifier was reported to diagnose cytomegalovirus status with high specificity and sensitivity in both the original and validation cohorts. In this cohort, only TCR beta chains were sequenced, and detectable features were limited by the absence of alpha or paired-chain data. A total of fewer than 200 TCR beta chains were listed by the study as associated with cytomegalovirus. Assigning TCR associations to individual alleles was difficult when HLA alleles, especially DR and DQ, strongly co-occurred. According to a later genetic analysis, donors in an Asian-associated ancestry cluster had fewer N-insertions in productive TCRs than the approximately 610-donor mean. Most TCR sequences were observed very rarely across donors, whereas some public TCRs were present in many individuals. The earlier analysis of 587 of the donors excluded 15 to 20 rarely observed V segments, including chromosome 9 orphons, because counts were too low. According to the authors, the approach could potentially be generalized to other disease states and immunological phenotypes. A later genetic analysis associated a missense DCLRE1C variant with V-gene and J-gene trimming of TCR beta chains, and an independent cohort replicated the association. A cluster of highly shared sequence variants was judged likely to represent a technical artifact of the sequencing pipeline. In a later analysis, TCR association rates were found to vary across HLA loci, with the most associated TCRs seen for DRB1 alleles and the fewest for HLA-C alleles. In an earlier analysis of about 540 of the donors, most TCR beta V segments were observed in productive rearrangements about 87% or about 30% of the time, broadly matching IMGT annotations. Compared with equally common non-associated chains, HLA-associated TCR beta chains in a later analysis were more clonally expanded and had lower generation probabilities. In a later analysis, several top co-occurrence clusters were reported to appear linked to parvovirus B19, influenza, CMV and Epstein-Barr virus. Correlated functional status among segregating V segments might reflect linkage disequilibrium, but an unknown experimental factor could not be ruled out. HLA typing was unavailable for some donors at each locus, so association tests used only the typed subset. In vitro tests confirmed that a few of the cytomegalovirus-associated TCR beta chains recognize cytomegalovirus antigens. Most CMV-associated TCR beta chains appeared to be HLA-restricted in a later analysis, and the HLA associations seemed to be driven largely by CMV exposure. Some IMGT-functional V segments, including TRBV6-2 and TRBV6-3, could not be distinguished by the 87-base-pair reads and were therefore excluded. A further reported finding was that TCR beta sequences accurately predicted the HLA-A and HLA-B alleles for most subjects in the first cohort. In a later analysis, some 18,000 TCR beta sequences were associated with specific HLA alleles at a false discovery rate of 0.05. Roughly uniform sequencing depth across donors was assumed in presence/absence analyses, although this assumption may not hold.

The cohort consisted of 600 or so healthy bone marrow donors. At the time of sampling, every cohort member was nominally healthy, though immune exposures that went unrecorded were likely present. The donor was CMV seronegative and was included in the group of over 300 seronegative cohort members. Every donor gave a peripheral blood sample, and the peripheral blood mononuclear cells from that sample were used for TCR beta sequencing. Genomic DNA extraction from the blood cell samples was performed with the Qiagen DNeasy Blood Extraction Kit. Specimen: PBMCs. The TCR was taken from a man aged 50 or older in good health and CMV-seronegative. Recombination linked TRBV5-1 to TRBJ2-1, with a weak D call of TRBD1 (6 bases match). The base sequence is TGCGCCAGCAGCGTTACAGGGAACTCCTACAATGAGCAGTTCTTC. Its amino acids are CASSVTGNSYNEQFF.